These T cell receptor beta chains were read from a single sample in a study of identical twins. Using its own MiXCR run on the 5' RACE reads, TCRdb lists one record per CDR3 protein. The data hold 130,000 to 150,000 distinct CDR3 sequences, with roughly 3.2% observed a single time. The source material was memory T cells sorted from blood. The receptors were sampled from a young man in good health. The CDR3 runs from the conserved cysteine through the conserved F or W. D genes are given only for firm matches. For some rows the clone size is stated as once, few or many, or as a class when expanded; others skip it.

j_call,cdr3_length,v_call,d_call,clone_size,cdr3_aa,cdr3_nt
TRBJ1-2,13,TRBV20-1,TRBD1,many,CSAKDRGPYGYTF,TGCAGTGCCAAGGACAGGGGTCCCTATGGCTACACCTTC
TRBJ2-3,12,TRBV14,TRBD1,many,CASSARGFTQYF,TGTGCCAGCAGCGCCAGGGGGTTCACGCAGTATTTT
TRBJ1-2,14,TRBV4-2,NA,many,CASSQDRRAGGYTF,TGTGCCAGCAGCCAAGATAGGCGAGCGGGTGGCTACACCTTC
TRBJ2-3,14,TRBV7-6,NA,many,CATQGPRGTDTQYF,TGTGCCACCCAAGGGCCCCGGGGCACAGATACGCAGTATTTT
TRBJ2-1,16,TRBV7-2,TRBD2,many,CASSLGPGRASNEQFF,TGTGCCAGCAGCTTAGGACCCGGGAGGGCCTCAAATGAGCAGTTCTTC
TRBJ2-7,14,TRBV5-1,TRBD2,many,CASSFSGSKEEQYF,TGCGCCAGCAGCTTCAGCGGGAGTAAGGAAGAGCAGTACTTC
TRBJ2-2,16,TRBV29-1,TRBD2,many,CSVLLAGGSIAGELFF,TGCAGCGTTTTACTAGCGGGAGGGTCAATTGCCGGGGAGCTGTTTTTT
TRBJ1-5,13,TRBV20-1,NA,many,CSARSQGGQPQHF,TGCAGTGCTAGGTCGCAGGGCGGTCAGCCCCAGCATTTT
TRBJ2-1,15,TRBV20-1,NA,many,CSAHRDNRSYNEQFF,TGCAGTGCCCACCGGGACAACCGCTCCTACAATGAGCAGTTCTTC
TRBJ2-2,12,TRBV20-1,NA,many,CSANTGTGELFF,TGCAGTGCTAACACTGGGACCGGGGAGCTGTTTTTT
TRBJ1-1,13,TRBV20-1,TRBD1,many,CSARGQGSTEAFF,TGCAGTGCTAGAGGACAGGGCTCCACTGAAGCTTTCTTT
TRBJ2-1,16,TRBV5-1,TRBD1,many,CASSLNRDSSYNEQFF,TGCGCCAGCAGCTTAAACCGGGACAGCTCCTACAATGAGCAGTTCTTC
TRBJ2-1,15,TRBV5-1,NA,many,CASSPDGPTYNEQFF,TGCGCCAGCAGCCCAGATGGACCAACCTACAATGAGCAGTTCTTC
TRBJ2-5,11,TRBV6-1,NA,NA,CATASFETQYF,TGTGCCACGGCCTCCTTCGAGACCCAGTACTTC
TRBJ2-3,15,TRBV7-2,NA,many,CASSLPADGTDTQYF,TGTGCCAGCAGCTTACCAGCAGACGGCACAGATACGCAGTATTTT
TRBJ1-2,13,TRBV6-1,TRBD1,many,CASSRTGLAGYTF,TGTGCCAGCAGCCGGACAGGGCTCGCTGGCTACACCTTC
TRBJ2-7,13,TRBV6-1,TRBD1,many,CASTRGQAGEQYF,TGTGCCAGCACCAGAGGACAGGCTGGAGAGCAGTACTTC
TRBJ2-5,17,TRBV7-8,NA,many,CASRDGGTFRTQETQYF,TGTGCCAGCAGGGACGGAGGAACGTTCCGTACCCAAGAGACCCAGTACTTC
TRBJ1-6,14,TRBV14,TRBD1,many,CASSQKTGNSPLHF,TGTGCCAGCAGCCAAAAGACAGGGAATTCACCCCTCCACTTT